This T cell receptor (beta chain) is drawn from a study of OX40 agonist ivuxolimab in advanced cancers. Study-wide context: Approximately 40% of patients had received prior checkpoint inhibitor therapy.

Data came from immunoSEQ multiplex PCR; TCRdb stores just in-frame clones and leaves some out. Seen here are over 30,000 clones, about 81% observed once, and the top ten hold 20% to 25%. Germline V gene lookup returns CDR1 MDHEN and CDR2 SYDVKM. V shed 7 bases and J shed 3 bases, with 10 bases lying between them. The CDR3 loop spans 13 amino acids. Findings of the study overall: Expanded clones were, on average, more numerous among CD8+ T cells than CD4+. Among the lowest levels of clonal expansion were found in partial responders at 0.1-3.0 mg/kg. There were also nonresponders showing low normalized T-cell clonal expansion.

Notes on this clone: Its antigen is unknown.

The sequencing here drew on CD4+ or CD8+ T cells sorted from blood, taken in a trial of the OX40 agonist ivuxolimab. The clonotype was recovered from an adult with an advanced solid tumor such as melanoma, head and neck, liver or kidney cancer. The chain uses TRBV28 and TRBJ1-5; no clear D gene. The chain's CDR3 is CASKASNNQPQHF. The CDR3 region has the DNA TGTGCCAGCAAAGCGTCAAACAATCAGCCCCAGCATTTT.